This T cell receptor (beta chain) comes out of a study of T cells in Graves' hyperthyroidism and ophthalmopathy (dated by TCRdb to 2018 to 2020). Regarding the research as a whole: Peripheral blood samples were taken at initial diagnosis, before any treatment was given. Prospective prediction of ophthalmopathy was tested in an independent validation cohort consisting of some 18 hyperthyroidism patients and 17 patients who later progressed to ophthalmopathy. In addition, the study compared T-cell repertoires in thyroid tissue and in blood from 6 or 7 Graves' hyperthyroidism patients. To identify distinguishing TCR V-J signatures, a discovery cohort of some 99 patients was used, comprising roughly 45 with Graves' ophthalmopathy and 57 with stable Graves' hyperthyroidism. The roughly 100 discovery patients were randomly divided into training and test sets at a 7:3 ratio. After blood sampling, hyperthyroidism patients were treated with methimazole at a starting dose of 30 mg daily, and ophthalmopathy patients were treated with high-dose intravenous methylprednisolone. The paper describes TCR Vbeta CDR3 sequencing of roughly 130 peripheral blood samples, made up of 43 ophthalmopathy patients, 70 to 75 hyperthyroidism patients and 17 progressor patients. Study-wide findings and limitations: Sample size was not statistically predetermined, and blinding of investigators to group allocation was not performed. A 13 V-J signature model separated ophthalmopathy from stable hyperthyroidism, with approximately 87% sensitivity and roughly 81% specificity in cross-validation and 80%/75% in testing. Most expanded thyroid clonotypes (frequency above 0.001) were also detected in blood, suggesting blood repertoires may reflect thyroid immune responses. In validation, progression to ophthalmopathy was predicted by the model with more than 65% sensitivity and around 76% specificity, a median of around 5.9 months before onset.

The TCR beta CDR3 regions were amplified from the RNA transcripts. A first-round RT-PCR of the TCR CDR3 used the HTBI primer set with the Qiagen OneStep RT-PCR kit. Libraries were constructed in a second round of multiplex PCR, after which size selection and purification were performed. Sequencing of the libraries was done on an Illumina HiSeq2000 using paired-end 100 bp reads. As for the original processing: SOAPnuke was used to process the raw data, throwing out any read that contained adapters or uncalled bases, had a mean Phred below 15, or lacked an exact constant-primer or identifier match. COPE v1.2.5 was used to merge the high-quality paired reads, and each unique nucleotide sequence was defined as a clonotype. MiTCR v1.1 was used to align clonotypes to the IMGT TRBV, TRBD and TRBJ reference segments. Only V-J combinations with frequency above 0.0001, covering approximately 99% of repertoires, were analysed. A TCS score was defined as the ratio between F50 (clonal expansion) and ExV (chaos), using BLOSUM62-based TCRdist between CDR3 peptides within each V-J. Welch's t-statistics and random forest reduced 500 to 550 V-J features to about 12, which were used in a naive Bayes classifier (R e1071). The Morisita-Horn index was used to measure how similar the thyroid and blood repertoires were. In TCRdb, the public reads were trimmed at Q25 with fastp and aligned with MiXCR, with productive beta chains retained. Each CDR3 protein appears once, grouped with its most common genes and DNA. TCRdb, not the authors, supplied the V and J calls. The sample has around 100,000 distinct CDR3 sequences on record, 40% to 50% of them singletons. Approximately 25% of the sample goes to the ten largest clones.

The sample holds many counts of this clonotype. Its recognized antigen is unknown. Base qualities are not provided; no much larger clone lies one nucleotide away. A patient counted as having stable Graves' hyperthyroidism if no progression to ophthalmopathy occurred over 18 months of follow-up. The hyperthyroidism patients were between 18 and 65 years old and newly diagnosed, with a disease duration of less than 2 months. Exclusion was applied to patients with uncontrolled infections, other autoimmune diseases, pregnancy or lactation. Clinical symptoms, serum thyroxine and TRAb, thyroid ultrasound, and orbital computed tomography formed the basis for the diagnoses. PBMCs were separated from 10 ml of fresh peripheral blood using Ficoll-Paque density gradient centrifugation. Total RNA was extracted with Trizol reagent, and quality was checked on an Agilent 2100 Bioanalyzer. CDR1 and CDR2 are read off the germline V gene (reference sequence) as SEHNR and FQNEAQ. Relative to germline, V is missing 6 bases and J is missing 3 bases, with 9 bases of the junction outside any gene match. From cysteine to phenylalanine, the CDR3 is 16 amino acids long. Of all the DNA, just the CDR3 is kept, 48 bases in frame from base 1.

Sequencing used blood. This TCR was recovered from a man in his forties or fifties with Graves' hyperthyroidism. The rearrangement combines TRBV7-9 with TRBJ1-1, with TRBD1 identical over 11 junction bases. The CDR3: CASSRTDRGPHTEAFF. The nucleotides are TGTGCCAGCAGTCGCACGGACAGGGGGCCGCACACTGAAGCTTTCTTT.